This TCR beta chain emerged from a study of blood T cell repertoires in COVID-19. For the study at large: T cells, B-cell-depleted T cells, or PBMCs provided the cDNA or gDNA that served as material.

Per the authors' pipeline: Counts of nucleated cells, estimated from reference gene primer amplification, were obtained. Produced via immunoSEQ multiplex PCR; TCRdb's table is partial and in-frame only. The V and J calls and clone size were taken over from that table, and D and trimming were inferred from the DNA. The data hold over 150,000 clones, with more than 75% observed a single time. This TCR was sampled from a man in his sixties with COVID-19, enrolled during active disease. The specimen sequenced was peripheral blood.

This CDR3 reads CASRWAEGQPQHF. As DNA, the CDR3 is TGTGCCAGCAGATGGGCCGAGGGTCAGCCCCAGCATTTT. The J gene is TRBJ1-5, the V gene TRBV12-3 or TRBV12-4; no definite D call. The V gene lost 6 bases and the J gene lost 6 bases, with 12 bases spanning the gap. This CDR3 has 13 residues.